The sequence of this T cell receptor (beta chain) was determined in a study of vaccination and CD4 T cells after COVID-19. Study in general: The post-vaccine samples came a median approximately 73 days after dose two (range 14 to 241). In culture, cells were exposed to overlapping spike peptides from SARS-CoV-2, HCoV-NL63, HCoV-OC43 and HCoV-229E. Findings and caveats of the study: Spike mono-reactivity held for 304 of 307 vaccine-specific clones in convalescent patients. Only post-vaccination samples contained a median approximately 84% of the reactive clones in convalescent patients.

Details on this clonotype: The antigen is unknown.

An Oncomine TCR Beta short-read assay was used to sequence the DNA from cultured CD4+ T cells. MiXCR was run by TCRdb on the PCR reads, yielding one entry per CDR3 protein. Of approximately 21,000 distinct CDR3 sequences in the sample, roughly 47% were seen once. CDR3 length: 13 residues. V lost 8 bases to trimming and J lost 0 bases; unmatched junction nucleotides: 3. From germline, CDR1 is MNHEY and CDR2 SVGEGT. The treatment is: approximately nine-day PBMC culture with coronavirus spike peptide pools or control peptides (ViraFEST assay). Sequenced here: CD4+ T cells from blood, cultured in vitro, sampled before SARS-CoV-2 vaccination. This TCR was recovered from a human donor who had recovered from COVID-19. This chain connects TRBV6-2 or TRBV6-3 to TRBJ2-7; 8 bases fit TRBD1. CDR3 coding DNA: TGTGCCAGCTGGACAGGGAACTCCTACGAGCAGTACTTC. It codes for CASWTGNSYEQYF.